The 13 T cell receptor beta chains presented below share a single source sample, sequenced in a study of T cell responses to AZD1222 COVID-19 vaccine (dated by TCRdb to the early 2020s). The sample's time point, from its label and the paper: baseline before first vaccination. The library was prepared using the immunoSEQ multiplex PCR assay. TCRdb limited this immuneACCESS table to in-frame rearrangements with V and J called. A share of clones is missing; checked studies link under half to unresolved V genes, and the rest is unexplained. The sample table shows 140,000 to 150,000 clones, and about 93% are seen once. The ten biggest clones cover just over 5% of the sample. Sequenced here: peripheral blood, sampled on day 0 of AZD1222 vaccination. These receptors were taken from an adult in good health.

The rearrangement links TRBV23-1 to TRBJ1-5; 11 bases are shared with TRBD1. TRBV23-1 counts as an open reading frame of uncertain function. The V and J ends lost 8 bases and 5 bases, in that order; junction bases with no gene match: 5. The CDR3 consists of 14 residues. The CDR3 bases are TGCGCCAGCGGCAAGGGACAGGGGGATCAGCCCCAGCATTTT. As protein: CASGKGQGDQPQHF.

This chain links TRBV29-1 with TRBJ2-6; D is ambiguous. CDR3 length equals 16 residues. Trimming shortened V by 4 bases and J by 0 bases, and 13 bases separated the two germline ends. Looked up from germline, CDR1 is SQVTM and CDR2 is ANQGSEA. CDR3 residues: CSVAGRMISGANVLTF. Here the CDR3 DNA reads TGCAGCGTTGCTGGACGAATGATCTCTGGGGCCAACGTCCTGACTTTC.

The chain joins TRBV5-5 to TRBJ2-5, with D hard to call. V was trimmed by 10 bases and J by 1 base, leaving 14 bases between them. The germline V gene has CDR1 SGHKS and CDR2 YYEKEE (reference sequence). The CDR3 length is 13 residues. The CDR3 is CACLGVFQETQYF. CDR3 bases: TGTGCCTGCTTAGGTGTGTTCCAAGAGACCCAGTACTTC.

The J gene is TRBJ1-2, the V gene TRBV5-1; 8 bases are shared with TRBD1. This CDR3 comprises 12 residues. Germline V gene sequence: CDR1 SGHRS, CDR2 YFSETQ. The V segment lost 4 bases and the J segment 13 bases; nucleotides outside the gene matches: 9. In DNA, the CDR3 is TGCGCCAGCAGCCAACCCGGGACAGGACCCACCTTC. It specifies CASSQPGTGPTF.

The rearrangement links TRBV2 to TRBJ2-7; D remains ambiguous. The CDR3 runs 14 residues. Germline values: CDR1 SNHLY, CDR2 FYNNEI. Trimming stripped 3 bases from V and 1 base from J, with 10 bases between. The CDR3 sequence is CASSDRVTSYEQYF. The CDR3 region has the DNA TGTGCCAGCAGTGACAGAGTCACATCCTACGAGCAGTACTTC.

This rearrangement joins TRBV4-1 to TRBJ1-1; no firm D call. CDR1 and CDR2 (germline): MGHRA, YSYEKL. The CDR3 has 12 amino acids. Trimming pared 4 bases from V and 8 bases from J, leaving 11 bases between. CDR3 amino acids: CASSLRPGEAFF. CDR3 bases: TGCGCCAGCAGCCTTCGGCCGGGAGAAGCTTTCTTT.

The J gene is TRBJ1-2, the V gene TRBV5-6; 7 bases are shared with TRBD1. Germline CDR1 reads SGHDT; CDR2 reads YYEEEE. The CDR3 length is 15 residues. Trimming took 0 bases from V and 2 from J; bases not matched to a gene: 4. The CDR3 DNA follows: TGTGCCAGCAGCTTGGGGGGGACAGAGAACTATGGCTACACCTTC. Amino acid sequence: CASSLGGTENYGYTF.

The chain carries TRBV2 and TRBJ1-6, with 9 bases identical to TRBD1. Germline values: CDR1 SNHLY, CDR2 FYNNEI. The CDR3 has 14 residues. With V trimmed by 6 bases and J by 8 bases, 5 bases remained unmatched. The CDR3 sequence is CASSATGGDSPLHF. The CDR3 DNA reads as TGTGCCAGCAGCGCGACAGGGGGGGATTCACCCCTCCACTTT.

This clone was observed a single time. The chain uses TRBV5-4 and TRBJ2-3; 9 bases map to TRBD2. Germline V lookup: CDR1 SGHNT, CDR2 YYREEE (reference sequence). The CDR3 contains 14 residues. V lost 3 bases to trimming and J lost 6 bases; unmatched junction nucleotides: 5. For the CDR3, the DNA is TGTGCCAGCAGCTCCAGACTAGCGGACGATACGCAGTATTTT. Protein: CASSSRLADDTQYF.

This sequence joins TRBV29-1 and TRBJ2-1; unclear D gene. Germline-derived CDR1 and CDR2 are SQVTM and ANQGSEA. CDR3 length: 14 amino acids. Trimming pared 6 bases from V and 0 bases from J, leaving 12 bases between. CDR3 nucleotide sequence: TGCAGCGTGATGACCGCAATCTCCTACAATGAGCAGTTCTTC. Amino acids: CSVMTAISYNEQFF.

V usage is TRBV7-9 and J usage is TRBJ1-2; TRBD1 matches at 7 bases. Germline V CDR1 and CDR2: SEHNR, FQNEAQ (reference sequence). CDR3 size: 13 residues. V dropped 7 bases and J dropped 2; count of bases not matched to a gene: 4. This CDR3 is CASTVTGNYGYTF. The CDR3, as DNA: TGTGCCAGCACCGTGACAGGGAACTATGGCTACACCTTC.

V is TRBV5-6 and J is TRBJ1-5; 7 bases align to TRBD1. The germline gives CDR1 SGHDT, CDR2 YYEEEE. Trimming removed 4 bases from V and 9 bases from J; junction bases left unmatched: 10. The CDR3 sequence is 14 residues long. The CDR3 DNA is TGTGCCAGCAGCCCGGGGACAGCTGATTCGCCCCAGCATTTT. This sequence encodes CASSPGTADSPQHF.

In this sample, this clone turned up once. The chain couples TRBV7-2 to TRBJ2-7; 8 bases match TRBD2. The germline V gene has CDR1 SGHTA and CDR2 FQGNSA. This CDR3 region has 16 residues. V dropped 4 bases and J dropped 0; count of bases not matched to a gene: 8. The DNA for the CDR3 is TGTGCCAGCAGCTCCCGTCTAGCGGGTCCCTCCTACGAGCAGTACTTC. Its translation is CASSSRLAGPSYEQYF.